These 22 T cell receptor beta chains were all obtained from the same sample, sequenced in a study of blood T cell repertoires in COVID-19. The repertoire was sequenced with immunoSEQ multiplex PCR; TCRdb's copy has only in-frame clones and lacks some. The sample includes 30,000 to 40,000 clones, about 74% of them seen just once. Sequencing used peripheral blood. Every receptor here comes from a man between 65 and 85 years old with COVID-19, enrolled during active disease.

The chain uses TRBV5-8 and TRBJ1-2; D is uncertain. V was cut by 9 bases and J by 4 bases, with 16 bases left in between. The CDR3 covers 13 residues. Germline V gene sequence: CDR1 SGHTS, CDR2 YDEGEE. Here the CDR3 reads CATGSSPSYGYTF. DNA of the CDR3: TGTGCCACTGGCAGTTCCCCGTCCTATGGCTACACCTTC.

The rearrangement joins TRBV27 to TRBJ2-5, with TRBD2 matching 7 bases. V dropped 0 bases and J dropped 3; count of bases not matched to a gene: 1. This CDR3 has 14 residues. Germline CDR1 and CDR2: MNHEY and SMNVEV (reference sequence). The CDR3 spells CASSLSGTKETQYF. CDR3 sequence (DNA): TGTGCCAGCAGTTTATCGGGGACTAAAGAGACCCAGTACTTC.

The chain is built from TRBV6-5 and TRBJ1-2, with 7 bases that match TRBD1. The J segment lost 10 bases and the V segment lost 6 bases, leaving 5 bases of the junction unmatched. This CDR3 spans 11 amino acids. Looked up from germline, CDR1 is MNHEY and CDR2 is SVGAGI. The CDR3: CASSHGTAYTF. The CDR3 bases are TGTGCCAGCAGCCACGGGACAGCCTACACCTTC.

The chain employs TRBV4-1 and TRBJ1-2; the match to TRBD1 covers 7 bases. The J segment lost 4 bases and the V segment lost 1 base, leaving 9 bases of the junction unmatched. Per the germline V gene, CDR1 is MGHRA and CDR2 is YSYEKL. The length of the CDR3 is 16 residues. The CDR3 loop is CASSQVGSTGLYGYTF. Here the CDR3 DNA reads TGCGCCAGCAGCCAAGTGGGCTCGACAGGGCTCTATGGCTACACCTTC.

The CDR3 DNA is TGCGCCAGCAGCTTGGGCAGGGGAGACACCGGGGAGCTGTTTTTT. The encoded protein is CASSLGRGDTGELFF. V is TRBV5-1 and J is TRBJ2-2, with a tentative D call TRBD1 (6 bases). V was pared by 0 bases and J by 3 bases, with 9 bases between. CDR1 and CDR2 (germline): SGHRS, YFSETQ. The CDR3 is 15 amino acids.

The rearrangement links TRBV30 to TRBJ1-1; no reliable D call. Germline V gives CDR1 GTSNPN, CDR2 SVGIG (reference sequence). Trimming left V 4 bases short and J 1 base short, with 13 bases between. The CDR3 is 14 residues long. The CDR3 reads CAWTPWSGNTEAFF. DNA for the CDR3: TGTGCCTGGACTCCTTGGTCGGGGAACACTGAAGCTTTCTTT.

This clone has just a few counts. V gene TRBV7-2 combines with J gene TRBJ2-7; TRBD1 might be the D (5 bases). The CDR3 loop spans 17 amino acids. The germline V gene has CDR1 SGHTA and CDR2 FQGNSA. V gave up 5 bases and J gave up 2 bases, with 22 bases separating them. CDR3 nucleotide sequence: TGTGCCAGCAGCAAACAACAGGAACCTGTCCTTCCCTACGAGCAGTACTTC. This sequence encodes CASSKQQEPVLPYEQYF.

The chain is built from TRBV2 and TRBJ2-2; tentatively, D is TRBD1 (6 bases). Looked up from germline, CDR1 is SNHLY and CDR2 is FYNNEI. The V end lost 6 bases, the J end lost 4 bases, and 12 bases lay between the germline ends. The CDR3 is 14 amino acids. CDR3 protein: CASRPGDPTGELFF. The CDR3 DNA sequence: TGTGCCAGCAGGCCAGGGGACCCCACCGGGGAGCTGTTTTTT. The entire variable domain, with the rest obtained from reference TRBV2 and TRBJ2-2, is as follows: EPEVTQTPSHQVTQMGQEVILRCVPISNHLYFYWYRQILGQKVEFLVSFYNNEISEKSEIFDDQFSVERPDGSNFTLKIRSTKLEDSAMYFCASRPGDPTGELFFGEGSRLTVL.

The chain links TRBV7-9 to TRBJ2-3; D not resolved. This CDR3 is 14 amino acids long. Per germline, CDR1 SEHNR and CDR2 FQNEAQ (reference sequence). V was shortened by 5 bases and J by 0 bases, with 9 bases between the two germline ends. CDR3 loop: CASSPSVSTDTQYF. For the CDR3, the DNA is TGTGCCAGCAGCCCATCGGTCAGCACAGATACGCAGTATTTT.

This sequence joins TRBV6-4 and TRBJ1-6; D uncertain. Per the germline V gene, CDR1 is MRHNA and CDR2 is SNTAGT. The CDR3 is made up of 14 amino acids. The germline V and J ends were trimmed by 3 bases and 9 bases, with 12 bases remaining between them. CDR3 nucleotide sequence: TGTGCCAGCAGTGAAAAGCCCCGGGGTTCACCCCTCCACTTT. Protein: CASSEKPRGSPLHF.

The chain combines TRBV29-1 with TRBJ2-7, with D perhaps matching TRBD2 (6 bases). The CDR3 covers 13 residues. Trimming stripped 6 bases from V and 3 bases from J, with 15 bases between. Germline V gene data show CDR1 as SQVTM and CDR2 as ANQGSEA. The CDR3 coding sequence is TGCAGCGTAGCTCCGGGGGACGGCTACGAGCAGTACTTC. Protein: CSVAPGDGYEQYF.

This chain links TRBV27 with TRBJ1-5; the D is unclear. Trimming took off 3 bases at V and 5 bases at J, with 8 bases between the two ends. The CDR3 totals 13 residues. Germline CDR1 reads MNHEY; CDR2 reads SMNVEV (reference sequence). CDR3 residues: CASSLGRDQPQHF. CDR3 bases: TGTGCCAGCAGTTTGGGGAGGGATCAGCCCCAGCATTTT.

The chain has TRBV7-2 and TRBJ1-4; the D gene is possibly TRBD1 (6 bases). Germline V CDR1 and CDR2: SGHTA, FQGNSA. This CDR3 spans 14 amino acids. Deletions cut 2 bases from V and 5 bases from J, with 9 bases between. The CDR3 nucleotides are TGTGCCAGCAGCTTAACACAGGGAAATGAAAAACTGTTTTTT. This gives the protein CASSLTQGNEKLFF.

The rearrangement links TRBV6-1 to TRBJ1-1; possibly TRBD1 for D (5 bases). In germline, CDR1 is MNHNS, CDR2 SASEGT. The CDR3 length is 14 residues. The V and J ends lost 1 base and 3 bases respectively, with 9 bases between them. Here the CDR3 DNA reads TGTGCCAGCAGTGAAGTAATAGGGGACACTGAAGCTTTCTTT. Residues: CASSEVIGDTEAFF.

The rearrangement links TRBV5-6 to TRBJ1-2; D remains ambiguous. V gave up 0 bases and J gave up 0 bases, with 6 bases separating them. Germline V CDR1 and CDR2: SGHDT, YYEEEE. The CDR3 runs to 14 residues. CDR3: CASSLDFANYGYTF. The CDR3, as DNA: TGTGCCAGCAGCTTGGACTTCGCTAACTATGGCTACACCTTC.

The chain has TRBV3-1 (or the pseudogene TRBV3-2) and TRBJ2-7; 12 bases map to TRBD2. This CDR3 comprises 16 residues. Unmatched junction bases numbered 5, after V lost 4 bases and J lost 1 base. Per the germline V gene, CDR1 is LGHDT and CDR2 is YNNKEL (reference sequence). CDR3 in DNA: TGTGCCAGCAGCCCGTTCACTAGCGGGGGGTCCTACGAGCAGTACTTC. Its translation: CASSPFTSGGSYEQYF.

Details on this clone: At one end, the junction sequence differs from germline, possibly due to a read error. V is TRBV5-4 and J is TRBJ1-1; D perhaps matches TRBD1 (6 bases). The CDR3 length is 13 residues. Germline values: CDR1 SGHNT, CDR2 YYREEE (reference sequence). CDR3 in DNA: TGTGCCAGCAGGTTGGGACAGAACACTGAAGCTTTCTTT. Translating gives CASRLGQNTEAFF.

CDR3 DNA sequence: TGTGCCAGCAGTTACTTCGCGGCGACTCTAGGTGGGCAGTACTTC. Translating gives CASSYFAATLGGQYF. The chain recombines TRBV6-2 or TRBV6-3 with TRBJ2-7; D is unresolved. The CDR3 is 15 amino acids. Germline V gene sequence: CDR1 MNHEY, CDR2 SVGEGT. The V end lost 1 base, the J end lost 9 bases, and 19 bases lay between the germline ends.

This clone has a single count. J is TRBJ2-4 and V is TRBV11-2; TRBD2 aligns across 8 bases. The CDR3 covers 15 residues. V lost 6 bases, J lost 1 base, and 5 bases stayed unmatched. Per germline, CDR1 SGHAT and CDR2 FQNNGV. The CDR3 DNA sequence: TGTGCCAGCAGGCGTCCGGGGGGGGCCAAAAACATTCAGTACTTC. Translation: CASRRPGGAKNIQYF. The whole variable domain, remainder taken from reference TRBV11-2 and TRBJ2-4, is EAGVAQSPRYKIIEKRQSVAFWCNPISGHATLYWYQQILGQGPKLLIQFQNNGVVDDSQLPKDRFSAERLKGVDSTLKIQPAKLEDSAVYLCASRRPGGAKNIQYFGAGTRLSVL.

This clone was picked up a small number of times. The rearrangement joins TRBV5-6 to TRBJ2-7; TRBD1 matches at 9 bases. The CDR3 length is 14 residues. J lost 2 bases, V lost 4 bases, and 4 bases had no gene match. Per the germline V gene, CDR1 is SGHDT and CDR2 is YYEEEE. The CDR3 spells CASSTRDRAYEQYF. CDR3 bases: TGTGCCAGCAGCACCCGGGACAGGGCCTACGAGCAGTACTTC.

The chain joins TRBV6-5 to TRBJ2-7; 8 bases are a match to TRBD2. In germline, CDR1 is MNHEY, CDR2 SVGAGI. J was trimmed by 0 bases and V by 4 bases; bases with no gene match: 5. CDR3 length equals 15 residues. The CDR3 DNA sequence: TGTGCCAGCAGTTTTAAAGCGGGAGTCTCCTACGAGCAGTACTTC. Translated, it gives CASSFKAGVSYEQYF.

The chain couples TRBV18 to TRBJ2-3, with 8 bases lining up with TRBD2. V lost 2 bases, J lost 2 bases, and 3 bases stayed unmatched. The V gene's germline CDR1 is KGHSH and CDR2 LQKENI. CDR3 length: 15 amino acids. The chain's CDR3 is CASSPKRELTDTQYF. In nucleotides, the CDR3 is TGTGCCAGCTCACCAAAGCGGGAGCTCACAGATACGCAGTATTTT.